The clone carrying this T cell receptor (beta chain) was found many times. These data originate in a study of early T cells in non-severe SARS-CoV-2 infection. Looking at the study overall: Sequencing input comprised bulk RNA from unsorted whole blood; chain pairing was not available.

Trimming at V came to 2 bases and at J to 5 bases, leaving 7 bases not matched to a gene. From germline, CDR1 is DFQATT and CDR2 SNEGSKA (reference sequence). The CDR3 has 15 amino acids. In the library, individual cDNA molecules carried attached unique molecular identifiers. MiXCR, run by TCRdb on the 5' RACE reads, gives a single entry per CDR3 protein. This table has around 110,000 distinct CDR3 sequences, roughly 11% appearing once. Sample: whole blood. V gene TRBV20-1 combines with J gene TRBJ1-4, with 8 nucleotides matching TRBD1. The receptor was derived from an adult who was a healthcare worker with PCR-confirmed SARS-CoV-2 infection or an uninfected control (not recorded which). This CDR3 reads CSARPNRGTNEKLFF. For the CDR3, the DNA is TGCAGTGCTAGACCCAACAGGGGGACAAATGAAAAACTGTTTTTT.